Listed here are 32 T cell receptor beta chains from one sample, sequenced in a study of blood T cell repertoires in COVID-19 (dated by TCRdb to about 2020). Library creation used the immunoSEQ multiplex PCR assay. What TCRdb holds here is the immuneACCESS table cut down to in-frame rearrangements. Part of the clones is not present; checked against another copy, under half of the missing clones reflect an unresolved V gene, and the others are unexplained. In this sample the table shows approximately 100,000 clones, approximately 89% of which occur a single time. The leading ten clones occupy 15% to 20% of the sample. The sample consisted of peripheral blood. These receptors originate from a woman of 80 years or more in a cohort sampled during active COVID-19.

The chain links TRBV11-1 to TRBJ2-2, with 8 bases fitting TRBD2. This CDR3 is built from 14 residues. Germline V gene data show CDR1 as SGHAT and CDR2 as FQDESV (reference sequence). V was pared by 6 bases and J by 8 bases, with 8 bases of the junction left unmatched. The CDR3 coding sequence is TGTGCCAGCAGATCATGGACTAGCCTGGGGGAGCTGTTTTTT. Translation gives CASRSWTSLGELFF.

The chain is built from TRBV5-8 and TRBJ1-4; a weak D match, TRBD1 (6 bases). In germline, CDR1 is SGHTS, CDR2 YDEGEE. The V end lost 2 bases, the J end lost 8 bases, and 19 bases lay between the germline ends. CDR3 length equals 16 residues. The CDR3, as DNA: TGTGCCAGCAGCTTAGGACAGTCGACAAGTCAGGAAAAACTGTTTTTT. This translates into CASSLGQSTSQEKLFF.

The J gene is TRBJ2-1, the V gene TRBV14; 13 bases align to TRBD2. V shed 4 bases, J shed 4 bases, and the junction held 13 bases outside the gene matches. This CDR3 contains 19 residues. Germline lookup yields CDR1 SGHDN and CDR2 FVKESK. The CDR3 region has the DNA TGTGCCAGCAGCCCCACGACAGGGCGACTAGCGGGGGGATACAATGAGCAGTTCTTC. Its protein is CASSPTTGRLAGGYNEQFF.

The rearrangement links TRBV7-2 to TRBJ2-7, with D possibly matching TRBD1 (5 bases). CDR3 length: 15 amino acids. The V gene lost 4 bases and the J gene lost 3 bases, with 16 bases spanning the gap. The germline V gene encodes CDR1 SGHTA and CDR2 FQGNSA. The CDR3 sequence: CASSSTPDRLYEQYF. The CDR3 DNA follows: TGTGCCAGCAGCTCCACGCCCGACAGACTCTACGAGCAGTACTTC.

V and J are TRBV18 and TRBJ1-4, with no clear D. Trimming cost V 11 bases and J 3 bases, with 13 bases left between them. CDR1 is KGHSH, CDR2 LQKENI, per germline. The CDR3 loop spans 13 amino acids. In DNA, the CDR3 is TGTGCCTCCCTCGCGTCGGCTAATGAAAAACTGTTTTTT. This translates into CASLASANEKLFF.

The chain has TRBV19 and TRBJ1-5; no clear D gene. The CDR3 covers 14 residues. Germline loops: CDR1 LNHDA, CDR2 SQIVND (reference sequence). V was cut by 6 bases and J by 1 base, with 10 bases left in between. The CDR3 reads CASRQIPSNQPQHF. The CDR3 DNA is TGTGCCAGTAGACAGATTCCAAGCAATCAGCCCCAGCATTTT.

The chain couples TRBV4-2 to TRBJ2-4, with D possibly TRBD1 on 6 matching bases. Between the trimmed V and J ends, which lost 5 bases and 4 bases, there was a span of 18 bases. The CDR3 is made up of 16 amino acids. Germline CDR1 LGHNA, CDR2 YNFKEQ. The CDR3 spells CASSLTSGTSKNIQYF. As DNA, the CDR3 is TGTGCCAGCAGCTTAACCTCCGGGACATCGAAAAACATTCAGTACTTC.

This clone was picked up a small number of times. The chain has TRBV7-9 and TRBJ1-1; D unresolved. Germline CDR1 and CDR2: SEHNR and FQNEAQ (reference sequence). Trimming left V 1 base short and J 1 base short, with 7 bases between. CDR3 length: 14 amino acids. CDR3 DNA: TGTGCCAGCAGCTTAGGTCACAAGAACACTGAAGCTTTCTTT. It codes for CASSLGHKNTEAFF. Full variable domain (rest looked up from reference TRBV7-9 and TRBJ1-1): DTGVSQNPRHKITKRGQNVTFRCDPISEHNRLYWYRQTLGQGPEFLTYFQNEAQLEKSRLLSDRFSAERPKGSFSTLEIQRTEQGDSAMYLCASSLGHKNTEAFFGQGTRLTVV.

The CDR3 DNA reads as TGTGCCAGCAGTTTGGGAGTCGGGACTGGCTCTGGAAACACCATATATTTT. Translation: CASSLGVGTGSGNTIYF. The genes are TRBV28 and TRBJ1-3; D perhaps matches TRBD1 (5 bases). Germline V lookup: CDR1 MDHEN, CDR2 SYDVKM. The CDR3 contains 17 residues. V lost 3 bases, J lost 0 bases, and 15 bases lay in between.

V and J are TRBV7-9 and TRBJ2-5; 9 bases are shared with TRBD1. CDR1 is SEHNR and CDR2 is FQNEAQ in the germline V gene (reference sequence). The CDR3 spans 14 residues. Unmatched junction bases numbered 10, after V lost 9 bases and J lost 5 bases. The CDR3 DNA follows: TGTGCCAGTCTTGGGACAGGGAAGAGGGAGACCCAGTACTTC. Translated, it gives CASLGTGKRETQYF. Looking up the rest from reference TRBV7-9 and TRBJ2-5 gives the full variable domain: DTGVSQNPRHKITKRGQNVTFRCDPISEHNRLYWYRQTLGQGPEFLTYFQNEAQLEKSRLLSDRFSAERPKGSFSTLEIQRTEQGDSAMYLCASLGTGKRETQYFGPGTRLLVL.

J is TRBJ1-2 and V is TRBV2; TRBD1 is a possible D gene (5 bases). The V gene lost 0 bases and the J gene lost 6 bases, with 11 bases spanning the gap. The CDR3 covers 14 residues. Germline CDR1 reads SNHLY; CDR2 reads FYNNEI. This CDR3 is CASSEARGTDGYTF. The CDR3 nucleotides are TGTGCCAGCAGTGAAGCGCGGGGGACGGATGGCTACACCTTC.

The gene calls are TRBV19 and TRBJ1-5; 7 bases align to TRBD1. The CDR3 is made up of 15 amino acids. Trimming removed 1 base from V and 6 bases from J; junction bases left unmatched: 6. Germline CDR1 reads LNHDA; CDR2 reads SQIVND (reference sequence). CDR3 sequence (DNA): TGTGCCAGTAGTATAGGTGGAGGGGGCGGTCAGCCCCAGCATTTT. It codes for CASSIGGGGGQPQHF.

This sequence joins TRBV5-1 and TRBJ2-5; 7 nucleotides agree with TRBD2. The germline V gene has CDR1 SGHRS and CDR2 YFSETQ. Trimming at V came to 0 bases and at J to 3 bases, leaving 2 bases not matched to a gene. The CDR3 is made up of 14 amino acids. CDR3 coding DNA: TGCGCCAGCAGCTTGGCGGGGGGAGAAGAGACCCAGTACTTC. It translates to CASSLAGGEETQYF.

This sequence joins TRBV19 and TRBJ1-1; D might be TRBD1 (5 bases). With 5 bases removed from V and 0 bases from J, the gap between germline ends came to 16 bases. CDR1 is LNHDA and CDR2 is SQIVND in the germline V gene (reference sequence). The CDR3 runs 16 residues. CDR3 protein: CASSQSRQTLNTEAFF. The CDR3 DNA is TGTGCCAGTAGTCAGAGTAGACAGACCCTGAACACTGAAGCTTTCTTT. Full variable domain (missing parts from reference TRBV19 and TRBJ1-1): DGGITQSPKYLFRKEGQNVTLSCEQNLNHDAMYWYRQDPGQGLRLIYYSQIVNDFQKGDIAEGYSVSREKKESFPLTVTSAQKNPTAFYLCASSQSRQTLNTEAFFGQGTRLTVV.

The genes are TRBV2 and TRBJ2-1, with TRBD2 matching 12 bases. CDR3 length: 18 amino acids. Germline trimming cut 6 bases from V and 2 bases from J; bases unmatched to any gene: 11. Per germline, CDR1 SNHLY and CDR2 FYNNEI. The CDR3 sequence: CASRGTSGQKRTYNEQFF. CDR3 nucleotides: TGTGCCAGCAGGGGGACTAGCGGGCAAAAACGAACCTACAATGAGCAGTTCTTC.

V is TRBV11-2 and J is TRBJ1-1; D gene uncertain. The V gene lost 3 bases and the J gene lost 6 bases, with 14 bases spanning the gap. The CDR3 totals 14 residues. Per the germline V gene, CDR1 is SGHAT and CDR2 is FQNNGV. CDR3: CASSFPSRTPEAFF. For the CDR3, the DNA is TGTGCCAGCAGCTTTCCTAGCCGGACTCCTGAAGCTTTCTTT. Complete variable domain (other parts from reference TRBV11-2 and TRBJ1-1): EAGVAQSPRYKIIEKRQSVAFWCNPISGHATLYWYQQILGQGPKLLIQFQNNGVVDDSQLPKDRFSAERLKGVDSTLKIQPAKLEDSAVYLCASSFPSRTPEAFFGQGTRLTVV.

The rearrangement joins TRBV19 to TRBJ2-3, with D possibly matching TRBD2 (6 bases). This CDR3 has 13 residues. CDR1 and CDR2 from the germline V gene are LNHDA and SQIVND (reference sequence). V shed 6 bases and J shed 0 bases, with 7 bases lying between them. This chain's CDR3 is CASRSGSTDTQYF. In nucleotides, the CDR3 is TGTGCCAGTAGGAGCGGGAGCACAGATACGCAGTATTTT.

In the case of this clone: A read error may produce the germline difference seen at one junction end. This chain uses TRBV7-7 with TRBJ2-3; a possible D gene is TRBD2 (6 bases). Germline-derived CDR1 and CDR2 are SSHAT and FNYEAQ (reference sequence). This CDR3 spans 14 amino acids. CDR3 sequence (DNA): TGTGCTAGCAGCCCCCGCGGAGGGACAGATACGCAGTATTTT. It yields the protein CASSPRGGTDTQYF.

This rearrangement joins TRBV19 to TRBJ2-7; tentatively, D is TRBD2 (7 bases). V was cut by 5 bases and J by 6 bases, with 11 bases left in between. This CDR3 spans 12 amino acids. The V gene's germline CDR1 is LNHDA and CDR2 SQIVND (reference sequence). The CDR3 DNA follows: TGTGCCAGTAGTCACAGGGAGGGCGAGCAGTACTTC. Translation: CASSHREGEQYF. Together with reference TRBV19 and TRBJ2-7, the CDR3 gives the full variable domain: DGGITQSPKYLFRKEGQNVTLSCEQNLNHDAMYWYRQDPGQGLRLIYYSQIVNDFQKGDIAEGYSVSREKKESFPLTVTSAQKNPTAFYLCASSHREGEQYFGPGTRLTVT.

The CDR3 coding sequence is TGCGCCAGCAGCCGGTCCCGGGACTACAATGAGCAGTTCTTC. This gives the protein CASSRSRDYNEQFF. The rearrangement joins TRBV5-1 to TRBJ2-1; D may be TRBD2 (5 bases). V was cut by 4 bases and J by 3 bases, with 11 bases left in between. Germline loops: CDR1 SGHRS, CDR2 YFSETQ. This CDR3 has 14 amino acids.

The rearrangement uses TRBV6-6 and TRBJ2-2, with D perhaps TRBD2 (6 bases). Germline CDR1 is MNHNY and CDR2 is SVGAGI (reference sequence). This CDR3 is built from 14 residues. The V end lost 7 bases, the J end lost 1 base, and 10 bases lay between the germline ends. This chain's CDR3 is CASILGGNTGELFF. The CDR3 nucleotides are TGTGCCAGCATACTGGGGGGGAACACCGGGGAGCTGTTTTTT.

CDR3 nucleotide sequence: TGTGCCAGCAGCCCCCCGGGTAGCGGGAGTTTGCATGAGCAGTTCTTC. It codes for CASSPPGSGSLHEQFF. This chain connects TRBV11-2 to TRBJ2-1, with 9 bases lining up with TRBD2. CDR3 length: 16 residues. Germline V lookup: CDR1 SGHAT, CDR2 FQNNGV. J was trimmed by 8 bases and V by 5 bases; bases with no gene match: 13.

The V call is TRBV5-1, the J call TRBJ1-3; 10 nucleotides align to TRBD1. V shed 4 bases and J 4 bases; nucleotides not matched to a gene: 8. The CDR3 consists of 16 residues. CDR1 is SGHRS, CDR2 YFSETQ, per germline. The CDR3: CASSTAGTGVGNTIYF. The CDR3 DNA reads TGCGCCAGCAGCACCGCCGGGACAGGGGTCGGAAACACCATATATTTT.

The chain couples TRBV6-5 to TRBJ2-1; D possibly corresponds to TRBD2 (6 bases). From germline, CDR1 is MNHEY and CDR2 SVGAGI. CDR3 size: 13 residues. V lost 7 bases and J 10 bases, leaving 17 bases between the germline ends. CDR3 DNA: TGTGCCAGCATTCAACTTACGAGCGGGGAGCAGTTCTTC. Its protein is CASIQLTSGEQFF.

CDR3 sequence (DNA): TGTGCCAGCAGTTTCGGGACATCTGGCTACACCTTC. Translated: CASSFGTSGYTF. V usage is TRBV6-2 or TRBV6-3 and J usage is TRBJ1-2; D is possibly TRBD1 (6 bases). The V end lost 4 bases, the J end lost 7 bases, and 10 bases lay between the germline ends. Looked up from germline, CDR1 is MNHEY and CDR2 is SVGEGT. The CDR3 extends over 12 amino acids.

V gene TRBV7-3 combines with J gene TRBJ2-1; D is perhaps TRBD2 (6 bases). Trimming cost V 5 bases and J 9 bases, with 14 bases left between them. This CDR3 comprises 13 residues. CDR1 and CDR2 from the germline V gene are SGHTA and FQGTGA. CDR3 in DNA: TGTGCCAGCAGCCAGACGAGGGAGGCTGAGCAGTTCTTC. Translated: CASSQTREAEQFF.

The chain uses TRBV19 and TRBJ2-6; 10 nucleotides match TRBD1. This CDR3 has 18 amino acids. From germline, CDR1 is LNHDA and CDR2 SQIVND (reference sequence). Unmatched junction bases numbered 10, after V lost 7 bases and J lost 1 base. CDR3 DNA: TGTGCCAGTACCCTGGGACAGGGGTTTGGATCTGGGGCCAACGTCCTGACTTTC. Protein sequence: CASTLGQGFGSGANVLTF.

The CDR3 sequence is CASKGLAGPPPRDTQYF. The CDR3 nucleotides are TGTGCCAGCAAGGGACTAGCGGGGCCCCCACCGAGGGATACGCAGTATTTT. V usage is TRBV25-1 and J usage is TRBJ2-3, with 13 nucleotides matching TRBD2. The CDR3 covers 17 residues. The ends lost 7 bases at V and 6 bases at J; junction bases unmatched: 13. CDR1 and CDR2 (germline): MGHDK, SYGVNS.

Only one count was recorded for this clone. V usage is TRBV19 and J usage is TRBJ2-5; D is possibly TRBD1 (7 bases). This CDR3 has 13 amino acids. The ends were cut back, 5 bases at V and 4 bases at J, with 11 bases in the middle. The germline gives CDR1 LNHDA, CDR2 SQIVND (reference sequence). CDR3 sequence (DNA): TGTGCCAGTAGTGCAGGGGGAGGAGAGACCCAGTACTTC. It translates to CASSAGGGETQYF.

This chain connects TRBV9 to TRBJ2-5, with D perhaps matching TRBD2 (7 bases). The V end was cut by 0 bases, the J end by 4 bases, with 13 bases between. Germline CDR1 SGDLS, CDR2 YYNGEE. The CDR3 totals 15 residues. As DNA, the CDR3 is TGTGCCAGCAGCGTAGTTGTGGGGGGGGCAGAGACCCAGTACTTC. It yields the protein CASSVVVGGAETQYF.

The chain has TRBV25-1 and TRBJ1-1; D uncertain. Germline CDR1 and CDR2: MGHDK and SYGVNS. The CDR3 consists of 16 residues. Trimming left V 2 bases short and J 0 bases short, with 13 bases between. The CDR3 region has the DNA TGTGCCAGCAGTGAAGGATCAGGTATGGTGAACACTGAAGCTTTCTTT. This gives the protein CASSEGSGMVNTEAFF.

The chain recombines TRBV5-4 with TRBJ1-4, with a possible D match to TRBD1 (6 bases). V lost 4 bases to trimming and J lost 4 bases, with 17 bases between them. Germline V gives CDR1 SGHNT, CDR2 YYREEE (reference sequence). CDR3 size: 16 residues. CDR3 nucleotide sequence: TGTGCCAGCAGCCCGGGAGGAAGGGGGGGTAATGAAAAACTGTTTTTT. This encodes CASSPGGRGGNEKLFF.